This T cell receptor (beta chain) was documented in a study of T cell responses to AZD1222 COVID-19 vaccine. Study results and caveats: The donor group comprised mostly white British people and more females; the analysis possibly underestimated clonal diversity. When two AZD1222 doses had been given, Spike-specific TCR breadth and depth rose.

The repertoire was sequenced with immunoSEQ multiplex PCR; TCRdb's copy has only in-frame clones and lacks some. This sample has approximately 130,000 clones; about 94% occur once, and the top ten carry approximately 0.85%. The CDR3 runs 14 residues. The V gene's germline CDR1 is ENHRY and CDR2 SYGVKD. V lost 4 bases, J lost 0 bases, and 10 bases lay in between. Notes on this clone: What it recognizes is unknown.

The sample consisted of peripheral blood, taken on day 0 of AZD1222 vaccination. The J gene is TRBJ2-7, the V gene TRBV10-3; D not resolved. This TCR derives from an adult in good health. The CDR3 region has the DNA TGTGCCATCAGTGGGAGACTCCTCTCCTACGAGCAGTACTTC. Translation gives CAISGRLLSYEQYF.